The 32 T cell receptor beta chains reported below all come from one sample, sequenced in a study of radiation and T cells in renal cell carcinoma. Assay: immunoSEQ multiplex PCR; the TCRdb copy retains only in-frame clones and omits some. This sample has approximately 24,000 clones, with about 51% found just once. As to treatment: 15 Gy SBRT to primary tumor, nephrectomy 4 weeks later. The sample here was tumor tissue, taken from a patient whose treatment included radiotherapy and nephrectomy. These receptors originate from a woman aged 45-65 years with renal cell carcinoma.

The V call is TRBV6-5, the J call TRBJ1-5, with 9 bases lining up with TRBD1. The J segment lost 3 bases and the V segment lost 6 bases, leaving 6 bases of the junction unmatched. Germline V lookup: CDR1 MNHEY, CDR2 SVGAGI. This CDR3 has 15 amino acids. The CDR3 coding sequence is TGTGCCAGCAGCGGGACAGGGAGCCTCAATCAGCCCCAGCATTTT. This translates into CASSGTGSLNQPQHF.

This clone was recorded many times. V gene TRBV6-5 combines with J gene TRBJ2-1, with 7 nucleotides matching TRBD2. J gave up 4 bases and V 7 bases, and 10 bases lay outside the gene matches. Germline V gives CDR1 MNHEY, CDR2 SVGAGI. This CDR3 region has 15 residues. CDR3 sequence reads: CASTVHRGEYNEQFF. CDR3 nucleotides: TGTGCCAGCACTGTACACCGGGGGGAATACAATGAGCAGTTCTTC.

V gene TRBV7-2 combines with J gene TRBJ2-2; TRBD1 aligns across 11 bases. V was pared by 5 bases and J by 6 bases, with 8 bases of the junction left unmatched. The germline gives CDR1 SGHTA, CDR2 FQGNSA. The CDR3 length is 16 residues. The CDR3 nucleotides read TGTGCCAGCAGCCACTCGGACAGGGGGCGCGCCGGGGAGCTGTTTTTT. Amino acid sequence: CASSHSDRGRAGELFF.

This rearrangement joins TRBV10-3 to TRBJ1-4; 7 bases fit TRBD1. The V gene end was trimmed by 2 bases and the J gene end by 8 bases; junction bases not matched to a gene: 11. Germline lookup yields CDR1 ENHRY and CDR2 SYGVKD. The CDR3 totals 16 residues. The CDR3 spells CAISETGTARREKLFF. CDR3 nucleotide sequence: TGTGCCATCAGTGAGACAGGGACAGCCCGAAGGGAAAAACTGTTTTTT.

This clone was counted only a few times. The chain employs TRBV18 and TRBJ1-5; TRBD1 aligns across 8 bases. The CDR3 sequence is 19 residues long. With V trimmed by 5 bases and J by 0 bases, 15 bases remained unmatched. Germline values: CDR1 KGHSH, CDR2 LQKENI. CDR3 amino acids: CASSKTGTGASYSNQPQHF. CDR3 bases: TGTGCCAGCTCAAAAACCGGGACAGGCGCTAGTTATAGCAATCAGCCCCAGCATTTT. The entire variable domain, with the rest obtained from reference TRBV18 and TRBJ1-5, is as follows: NAGVMQNPRHLVRRRGQEARLRCSPMKGHSHVYWYRQLPEEGLKFMVYLQKENIIDESGMPKERFSAEFPKEGPSILRIQQVVRGDSAAYFCASSKTGTGASYSNQPQHFGDGTRLSIL.

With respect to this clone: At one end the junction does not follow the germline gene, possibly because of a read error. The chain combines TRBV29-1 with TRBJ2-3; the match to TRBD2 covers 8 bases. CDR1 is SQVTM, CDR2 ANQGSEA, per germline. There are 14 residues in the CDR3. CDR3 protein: CSVEAGAGGNTQYF. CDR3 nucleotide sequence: TGCAGCGTGGAAGCGGGGGCGGGTGGGAATACGCAGTATTTT.

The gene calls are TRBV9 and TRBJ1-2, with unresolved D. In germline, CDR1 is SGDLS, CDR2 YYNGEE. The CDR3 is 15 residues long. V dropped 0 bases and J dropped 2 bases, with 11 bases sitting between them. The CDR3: CASSVDNRVNYGYTF. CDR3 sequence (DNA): TGTGCCAGCAGCGTAGATAACCGCGTAAACTATGGCTACACCTTC.

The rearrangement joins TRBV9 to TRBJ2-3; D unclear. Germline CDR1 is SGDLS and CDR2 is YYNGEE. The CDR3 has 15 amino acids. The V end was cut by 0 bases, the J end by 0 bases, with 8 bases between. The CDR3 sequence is CASSVDVGSTDTQYF. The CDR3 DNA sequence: TGTGCCAGCAGCGTAGACGTCGGAAGCACAGATACGCAGTATTTT.

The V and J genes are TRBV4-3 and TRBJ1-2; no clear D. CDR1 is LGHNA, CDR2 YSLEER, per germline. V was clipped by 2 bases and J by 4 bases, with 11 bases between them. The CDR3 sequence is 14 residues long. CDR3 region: CASSQSIGAYGYTF. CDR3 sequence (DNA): TGCGCCAGCAGCCAATCGATAGGCGCCTATGGCTACACCTTC.

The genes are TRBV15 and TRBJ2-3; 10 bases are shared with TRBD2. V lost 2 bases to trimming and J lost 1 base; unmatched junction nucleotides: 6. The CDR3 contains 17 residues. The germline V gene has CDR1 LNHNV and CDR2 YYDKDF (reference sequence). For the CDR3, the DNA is TGTGCCACCAGCAGACTTCTAGCGGGGGCCCGCACAGATACGCAGTATTTT. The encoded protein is CATSRLLAGARTDTQYF.

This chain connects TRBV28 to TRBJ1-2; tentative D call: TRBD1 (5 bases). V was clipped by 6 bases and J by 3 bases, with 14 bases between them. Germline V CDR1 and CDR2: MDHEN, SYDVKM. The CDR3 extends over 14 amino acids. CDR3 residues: CASRPGLSYYGYTF. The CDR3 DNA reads TGTGCCAGCAGGCCAGGGCTTTCCTACTATGGCTACACCTTC.

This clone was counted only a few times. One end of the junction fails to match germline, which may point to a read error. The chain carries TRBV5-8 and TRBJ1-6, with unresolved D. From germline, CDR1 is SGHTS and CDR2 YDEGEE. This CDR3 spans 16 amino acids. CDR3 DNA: TGCGCCAGCAGCCAAGATCCGAGCTCCTATAATTCACCCCTCCACTTT. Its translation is CASSQDPSSYNSPLHF.

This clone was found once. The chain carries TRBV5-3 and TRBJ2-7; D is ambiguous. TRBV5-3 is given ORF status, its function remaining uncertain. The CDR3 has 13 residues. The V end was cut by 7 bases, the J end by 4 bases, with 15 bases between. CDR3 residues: CARGLRTDYEQYF. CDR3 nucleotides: TGTGCCAGAGGCCTACGGACGGATTACGAGCAGTACTTC.

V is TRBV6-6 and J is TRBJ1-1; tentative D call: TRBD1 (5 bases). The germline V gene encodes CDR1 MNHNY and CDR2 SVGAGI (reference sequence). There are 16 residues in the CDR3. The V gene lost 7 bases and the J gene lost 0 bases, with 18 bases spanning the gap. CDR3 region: CASIDGTTPMNTEAFF. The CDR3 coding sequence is TGTGCCAGCATCGACGGGACCACTCCTATGAACACTGAAGCTTTCTTT.

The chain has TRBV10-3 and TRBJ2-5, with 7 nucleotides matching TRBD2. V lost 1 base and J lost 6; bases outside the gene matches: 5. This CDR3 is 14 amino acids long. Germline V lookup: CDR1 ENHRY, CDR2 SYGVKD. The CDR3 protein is CAISEYGGGQTQYF. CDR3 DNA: TGTGCCATCAGTGAGTACGGCGGGGGTCAGACCCAGTACTTC.

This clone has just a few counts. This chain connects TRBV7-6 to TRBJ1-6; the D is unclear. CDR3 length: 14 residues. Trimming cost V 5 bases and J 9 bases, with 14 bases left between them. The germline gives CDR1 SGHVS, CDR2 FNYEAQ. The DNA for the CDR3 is TGTGCCAGCAGCCCCGTCGAGGAGGGTTCACCCCTCCACTTT. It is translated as CASSPVEEGSPLHF.

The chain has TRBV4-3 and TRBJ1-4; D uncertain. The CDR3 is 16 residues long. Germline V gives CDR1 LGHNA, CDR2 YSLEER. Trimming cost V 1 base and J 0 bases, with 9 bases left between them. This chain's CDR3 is CASSQGTYATNEKLFF. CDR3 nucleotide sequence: TGCGCCAGCAGCCAAGGGACTTATGCAACTAATGAAAAACTGTTTTTT.

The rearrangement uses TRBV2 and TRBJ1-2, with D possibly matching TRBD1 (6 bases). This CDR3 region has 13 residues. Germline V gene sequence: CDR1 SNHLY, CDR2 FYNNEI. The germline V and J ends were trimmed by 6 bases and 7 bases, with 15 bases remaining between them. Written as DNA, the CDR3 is TGTGCCAGCAGAACGACAGGTCTGGGTGGCTACACCTTC. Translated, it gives CASRTTGLGGYTF.

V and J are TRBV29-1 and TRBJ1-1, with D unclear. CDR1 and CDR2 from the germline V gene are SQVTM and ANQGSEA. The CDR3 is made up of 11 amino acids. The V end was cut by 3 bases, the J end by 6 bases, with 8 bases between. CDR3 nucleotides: TGCAGCGTTGAGGTCGGGGCTGAAGCTTTCTTT. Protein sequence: CSVEVGAEAFF. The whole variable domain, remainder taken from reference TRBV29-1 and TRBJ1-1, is SAVISQKPSRDICQRGTSLTIQCQVDSQVTMMFWYRQQPGQSLTLIATANQGSEATYESGFVIDKFPISRPNLTFSTLTVSNMSPEDSSIYLCSVEVGAEAFFGQGTRLTVV.

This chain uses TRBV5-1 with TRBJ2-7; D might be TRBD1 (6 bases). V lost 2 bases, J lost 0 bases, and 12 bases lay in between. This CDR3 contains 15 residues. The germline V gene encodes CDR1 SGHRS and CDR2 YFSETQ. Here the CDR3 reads CASSLGHRDSYEQYF. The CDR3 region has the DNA TGCGCCAGCAGCTTAGGGCACAGGGACTCCTACGAGCAGTACTTC.

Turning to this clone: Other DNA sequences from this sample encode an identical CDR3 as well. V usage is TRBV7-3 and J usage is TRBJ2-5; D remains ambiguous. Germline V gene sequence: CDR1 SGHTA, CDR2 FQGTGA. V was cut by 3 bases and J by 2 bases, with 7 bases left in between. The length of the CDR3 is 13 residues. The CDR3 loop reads CASSFTPQETQYF. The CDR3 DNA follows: TGTGCCAGCAGCTTCACGCCTCAAGAGACCCAGTACTTC.

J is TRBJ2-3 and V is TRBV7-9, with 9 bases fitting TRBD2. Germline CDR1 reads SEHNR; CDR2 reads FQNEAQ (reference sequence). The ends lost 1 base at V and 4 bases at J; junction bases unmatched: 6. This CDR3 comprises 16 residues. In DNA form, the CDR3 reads TGTGCCAGCAGCTTAGGTGTAGCGGGGGTGTCAGATACGCAGTATTTT. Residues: CASSLGVAGVSDTQYF.

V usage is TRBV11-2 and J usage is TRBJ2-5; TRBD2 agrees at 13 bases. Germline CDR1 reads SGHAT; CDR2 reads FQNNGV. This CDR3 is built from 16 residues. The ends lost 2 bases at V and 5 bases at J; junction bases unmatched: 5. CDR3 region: CASSLTSGGAFETQYF. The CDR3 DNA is TGTGCCAGCAGCTTAACTAGCGGGGGGGCGTTTGAGACCCAGTACTTC.

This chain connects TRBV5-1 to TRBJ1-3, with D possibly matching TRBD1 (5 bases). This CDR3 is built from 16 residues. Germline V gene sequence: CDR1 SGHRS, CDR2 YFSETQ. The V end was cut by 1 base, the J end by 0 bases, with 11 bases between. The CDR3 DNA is TGCGCCAGCAGCTTGTTACCCGGGGGCTCTGGAAACACCATATATTTT. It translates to CASSLLPGGSGNTIYF.

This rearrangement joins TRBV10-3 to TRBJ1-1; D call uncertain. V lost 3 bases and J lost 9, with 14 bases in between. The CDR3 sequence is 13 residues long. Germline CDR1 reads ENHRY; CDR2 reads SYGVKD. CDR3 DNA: TGTGCCATCAGTGACGGAACAGACCGACAAGCTTTCTTT. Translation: CAISDGTDRQAFF.

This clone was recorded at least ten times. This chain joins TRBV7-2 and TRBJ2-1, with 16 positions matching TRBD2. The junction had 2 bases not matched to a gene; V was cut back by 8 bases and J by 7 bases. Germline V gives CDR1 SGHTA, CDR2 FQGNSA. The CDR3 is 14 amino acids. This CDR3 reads CASGTSGGANEQFF. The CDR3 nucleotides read TGTGCCAGCGGGACTAGCGGGGGGGCAAATGAGCAGTTCTTC.

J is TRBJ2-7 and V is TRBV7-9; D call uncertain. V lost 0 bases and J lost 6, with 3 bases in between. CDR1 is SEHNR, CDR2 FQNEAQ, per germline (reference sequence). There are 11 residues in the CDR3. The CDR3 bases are TGTGCCAGCAGCTTAGCGCGCGAGCAGTACTTC. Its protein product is CASSLAREQYF.

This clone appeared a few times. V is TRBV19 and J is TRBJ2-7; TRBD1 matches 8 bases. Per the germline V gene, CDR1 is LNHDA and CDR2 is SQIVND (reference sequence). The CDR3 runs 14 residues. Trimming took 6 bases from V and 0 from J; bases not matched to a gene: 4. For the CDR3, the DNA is TGTGCCAGTAGCCAGGGACAGGACTCCTACGAGCAGTACTTC. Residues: CASSQGQDSYEQYF.

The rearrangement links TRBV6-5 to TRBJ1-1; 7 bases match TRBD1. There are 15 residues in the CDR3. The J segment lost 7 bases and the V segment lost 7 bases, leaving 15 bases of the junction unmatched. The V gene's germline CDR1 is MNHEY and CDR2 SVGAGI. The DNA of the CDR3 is TGTGCCAGCACGGTAACGACAGGGAGGTTGGGTGAAGCTTTCTTT. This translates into CASTVTTGRLGEAFF.

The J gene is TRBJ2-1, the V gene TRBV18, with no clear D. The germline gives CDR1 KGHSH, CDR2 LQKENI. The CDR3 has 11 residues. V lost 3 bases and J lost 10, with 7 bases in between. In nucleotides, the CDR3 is TGTGCCAGCTCACCTGCGGAAGAGCAGTTCTTC. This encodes CASSPAEEQFF.

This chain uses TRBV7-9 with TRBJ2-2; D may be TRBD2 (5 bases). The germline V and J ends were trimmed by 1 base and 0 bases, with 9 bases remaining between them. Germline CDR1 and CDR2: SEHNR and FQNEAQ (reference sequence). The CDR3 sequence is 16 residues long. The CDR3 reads CASSLGRTPNTGELFF. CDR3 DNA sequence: TGTGCCAGCAGCTTAGGTCGGACTCCGAACACCGGGGAGCTGTTTTTT. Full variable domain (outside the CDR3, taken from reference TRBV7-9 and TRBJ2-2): DTGVSQNPRHKITKRGQNVTFRCDPISEHNRLYWYRQTLGQGPEFLTYFQNEAQLEKSRLLSDRFSAERPKGSFSTLEIQRTEQGDSAMYLCASSLGRTPNTGELFFGEGSRLTVL.

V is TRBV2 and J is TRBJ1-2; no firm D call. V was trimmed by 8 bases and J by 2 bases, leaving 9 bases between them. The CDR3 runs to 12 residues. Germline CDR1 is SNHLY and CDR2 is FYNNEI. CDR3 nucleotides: TGTGCCAGCCTGGAGTGGAACTATGGCTACACCTTC. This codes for CASLEWNYGYTF.